Listed here are 2 T cell receptor beta chains from one sample, sequenced in a study of STAT5B mutations in CD4+ large granular lymphocyte leukemia. Clones were read by immunoSEQ multiplex PCR, and TCRdb kept only the in-frame ones, dropping some. The table lists around 32,000 clones, 70% to 80% of them singletons. The sequencing sample was made of CD4+ T cells from blood buffy coats. The source is a human donor in good health.

The chain uses TRBV19 and TRBJ2-1; TRBD2 matches 11 bases. Germline loops: CDR1 LNHDA, CDR2 SQIVND (reference sequence). This CDR3 contains 14 residues. The V gene end was trimmed by 10 bases and the J gene end by 5 bases; junction bases not matched to a gene: 7. Written as DNA, the CDR3 is TGTGCCACTTATAGCGGGGGGGCCCACAATGAGCAGTTCTTC. Its translation: CATYSGGAHNEQFF.

This clone has just one count. The gene calls are TRBV5-5 and TRBJ2-3; 9 bases match TRBD2. The CDR3 sequence is 18 residues long. V shed 3 bases and J 1 base; nucleotides not matched to a gene: 12. Germline CDR1 and CDR2: SGHKS and YYEKEE (reference sequence). The CDR3 DNA follows: TGTGCCAGCAGCTGGGCCCCGTGGAGCGGGGGGCGCACAGATACGCAGTATTTT. Translating it yields CASSWAPWSGGRTDTQYF. Full variable domain (rest looked up from reference TRBV5-5 and TRBJ2-3): DAGVTQSPTHLIKTRGQQVTLRCSPISGHKSVSWYQQVLGQGPQFIFQYYEKEERGRGNFPDRFSARQFPNYSSELNVNALLLGDSALYLCASSWAPWSGGRTDTQYFGPGTRLTVL.